The entry below describes one TCR beta chain. These data are taken from a study of control samples from healthy donors and cancer patients. This CDR3 comprises 16 residues. The repertoire was sequenced with immunoSEQ multiplex PCR; TCRdb's copy has only in-frame clones and lacks some. There are approximately 46,000 clones in the sample; more than 70% occur only once, and 10% lies in the top ten. Sequenced sample: PBMCs. This clonotype originated in a woman aged 60 to 75 with lung cancer. The genes are TRBV7-5 and TRBJ1-5; TRBD1, the D gene given by the table, was not confirmed from the DNA. TRBV7-5 is marked as a pseudogene. The CDR3 loop is CVRRTGEPPSNQPQHF. CDR3 DNA sequence: TGTGTCAGAAGGACAGGGGAGCCCCCTAGCAATCAGCCCCAGCATTTT.